This is a list of T cell receptor beta chains from one sample in a study of early T cells in non-severe SARS-CoV-2 infection. Each CDR3 protein gets one entry after TCRdb re-called the 5' RACE reads with MiXCR. The data show around 78,000 distinct CDR3 sequences, around a tenth seen once. This specimen consisted of whole blood, obtained at baseline. These receptors originate from an adult who was a healthcare worker with PCR-confirmed SARS-CoV-2 infection or an uninfected control (not recorded which). Each CDR3 is given with its conserved first and last residue. Each record gives: D gene, V gene, clone size, J gene, CDR3 DNA, CDR3 protein. The D gene is left open where the match is weak. Clone sizes are given selectively: once, few, many, or a class where the clone is expanded.

d_gene: TRBD2
v_gene: TRBV2
abundance: few
j_gene: TRBJ2-1
CDR3nt: TGTGCCAGCGGGGGACTAGCGGGTCCCCGAGAGCAGTTCTTC
CDR3aa: CASGGLAGPREQFF

d_gene: TRBD1
v_gene: TRBV6-6
abundance: few
j_gene: TRBJ2-7
CDR3nt: TGTGCCAGCAGCCGCGGACAGGGGGGGCAGTACTTC
CDR3aa: CASSRGQGGQYF

d_gene: .
v_gene: TRBV6-6
abundance: .
j_gene: TRBJ1-1
CDR3nt: TGTGCCAGCACCCCCCACTTTACTGAAGCTTTCTTT
CDR3aa: CASTPHFTEAFF

d_gene: TRBD1
v_gene: TRBV30
abundance: .
j_gene: TRBJ2-2
CDR3nt: TGTGCCTGGAGTGAACCCCAGGGGGCATCGTTTCGATCCGGGGAGCTGTTTTTT
CDR3aa: CAWSEPQGASFRSGELFF

d_gene: TRBD1
v_gene: TRBV7-9
abundance: .
j_gene: TRBJ2-6
CDR3nt: TGTGCCAGCAGACTAGACCCAGGGGGCTTTAGCTCTGGGGCCAACGTCCTGACTTTC
CDR3aa: CASRLDPGGFSSGANVLTF

d_gene: .
v_gene: TRBV9
abundance: few
j_gene: TRBJ1-2
CDR3nt: TGTGCCAGCAGCCACCTGATAGGGGGCTACACCTTC
CDR3aa: CASSHLIGGYTF

d_gene: TRBD2
v_gene: TRBV13
abundance: many
j_gene: TRBJ2-1
CDR3nt: TGTGCCAGCAGCGCATCCGGGACTAGCGGGATTACCTCCTACAATGAGCAGTTCTTC
CDR3aa: CASSASGTSGITSYNEQFF

d_gene: .
v_gene: TRBV4-3
abundance: few
j_gene: TRBJ1-5
CDR3nt: TGCGCCAGCAGCCAGTATCTGAATTTAGGTGGGCAGCCCCAGCATTTT
CDR3aa: CASSQYLNLGGQPQHF

d_gene: .
v_gene: TRBV7-2
abundance: few
j_gene: TRBJ2-7
CDR3nt: TGTGCCAGCAGCCAGAGGGGGGGGTACGAGCAGTACTTC
CDR3aa: CASSQRGGYEQYF

d_gene: TRBD2
v_gene: TRBV4-3
abundance: many
j_gene: TRBJ2-1
CDR3nt: TGCGCCAGCAGCAGCAGTTCTAGCGGACGCAATGAGCAGTTCTTC
CDR3aa: CASSSSSSGRNEQFF

d_gene: TRBD1
v_gene: TRBV29-1
abundance: many
j_gene: TRBJ2-7
CDR3nt: TGCAGCGTTGGACAGGGGGTATACGAGCAGTACTTC
CDR3aa: CSVGQGVYEQYF

d_gene: .
v_gene: TRBV2
abundance: many
j_gene: TRBJ1-1
CDR3nt: TGTGCCAGCAGTGCAAACCTGAACACTGAAGCTTTCTTT
CDR3aa: CASSANLNTEAFF

d_gene: .
v_gene: TRBV5-4
abundance: many
j_gene: TRBJ2-3
CDR3nt: TGTGCCAGCAGCTTCCTACAGCTGGCCCCAGATACGCAGTATTTT
CDR3aa: CASSFLQLAPDTQYF

d_gene: .
v_gene: TRBV20-1
abundance: many
j_gene: TRBJ1-4
CDR3nt: TGCAGTGCTAGTGGGGGGGCGAATACTAATGAAAAACTGTTTTTT
CDR3aa: CSASGGANTNEKLFF

d_gene: .
v_gene: TRBV2
abundance: .
j_gene: TRBJ1-1
CDR3nt: TGTGCCAGCACGAAGACAGAGAACACTGAAGCTTTCTTT
CDR3aa: CASTKTENTEAFF

d_gene: .
v_gene: TRBV3-1
abundance: .
j_gene: TRBJ1-3
CDR3nt: TGTGCCACCGGGACGCCCGGAAACACCATATATTTT
CDR3aa: CATGTPGNTIYF

d_gene: .
v_gene: TRBV2
abundance: many
j_gene: TRBJ2-2
CDR3nt: TGTGCCAGCAGTGAAAAGGGGGCGAACACCGGGGAGCTGTTTTTT
CDR3aa: CASSEKGANTGELFF

d_gene: .
v_gene: TRBV13
abundance: few
j_gene: TRBJ1-4
CDR3nt: TGTGCCAGCAGCCTACGGCGTAATGAAAAACTGTTTTTT
CDR3aa: CASSLRRNEKLFF

d_gene: TRBD2
v_gene: TRBV29-1
abundance: .
j_gene: TRBJ2-3
CDR3nt: TGCAGCGTTGAACCCACTAGCGGGGGGGCAGATACGCAGTATTTT
CDR3aa: CSVEPTSGGADTQYF

d_gene: .
v_gene: TRBV7-9
abundance: .
j_gene: TRBJ1-1
CDR3nt: TGTGCCAGCAGCTTATCGGGTTCTGGCAGGGAAGCTTTCTTT
CDR3aa: CASSLSGSGREAFF

d_gene: TRBD2
v_gene: TRBV20-1
abundance: few
j_gene: TRBJ2-2
CDR3nt: TGCAGTGCCAAGGATGCAGGGAGGGGCACCGGGGAGCTGTTTTTT
CDR3aa: CSAKDAGRGTGELFF

d_gene: TRBD2
v_gene: TRBV6-2/TRBV6-3
abundance: .
j_gene: TRBJ2-5
CDR3nt: TGTGCCAGCAGTACCAAGACTAGCGGGGGAAAAGAGACCCAGTACTTC
CDR3aa: CASSTKTSGGKETQYF

d_gene: .
v_gene: TRBV21-1
abundance: .
j_gene: TRBJ2-7
CDR3nt: TGTGCCAGCATCCAAAGGGGGACACCCTCCTACGAGCAGTACTTC
CDR3aa: CASIQRGTPSYEQYF

d_gene: TRBD2
v_gene: TRBV11-2
abundance: .
j_gene: TRBJ2-1
CDR3nt: TGTGCCAGCAGCTCGGCCCTAGCGGCGAACTACAATGAGCAGTTCTTC
CDR3aa: CASSSALAANYNEQFF

d_gene: .
v_gene: TRBV30
abundance: many
j_gene: TRBJ1-4
CDR3nt: TGTGCCTGGGACGAGGGGATGGCTAATGAAAAACTGTTTTTT
CDR3aa: CAWDEGMANEKLFF

d_gene: .
v_gene: TRBV20-1
abundance: many
j_gene: TRBJ2-2
CDR3nt: TGCAGTGCTAGAGGACGGGCCGACACCGGGGAGCTGTTTTTT
CDR3aa: CSARGRADTGELFF

d_gene: TRBD1
v_gene: TRBV3-1
abundance: .
j_gene: TRBJ2-2
CDR3nt: TGTGCCAGCAGCCAAAGGGGGCTCGGGGAGCTGTTTTTT
CDR3aa: CASSQRGLGELFF

d_gene: TRBD1
v_gene: TRBV12-3/TRBV12-4
abundance: .
j_gene: TRBJ2-7
CDR3nt: TGTGCCAGCAGTCCAGGGACAGGGGGCAACGAGCAGTACTTC
CDR3aa: CASSPGTGGNEQYF

d_gene: TRBD1
v_gene: TRBV5-1
abundance: .
j_gene: TRBJ2-7
CDR3nt: TGCGTCAGCAGCTTGGCCGGGACAGGGGGGACCTACGAGCAGTACTTC
CDR3aa: CVSSLAGTGGTYEQYF

d_gene: .
v_gene: TRBV27
abundance: .
j_gene: TRBJ1-1
CDR3nt: TGTGCCAGCAGTTTCGGTGATGGTGAAGCTTTCTTT
CDR3aa: CASSFGDGEAFF

d_gene: TRBD2
v_gene: TRBV6-2/TRBV6-3
abundance: few
j_gene: TRBJ2-3
CDR3nt: TGTGCCAGCAGAGGGACTAGCGGGGGGTTGAGAGATACGCAGTATTTT
CDR3aa: CASRGTSGGLRDTQYF

d_gene: .
v_gene: TRBV2
abundance: many
j_gene: TRBJ2-2
CDR3nt: TGTGCCAGCACATTGGACAGACTCAACACCGGGGAGCTGTTTTTT
CDR3aa: CASTLDRLNTGELFF

d_gene: .
v_gene: TRBV19
abundance: many
j_gene: TRBJ2-2
CDR3nt: TGTGCCAGTAGTAGGGGACAACGCGTTGCCGGGGAGCTGTTTTTT
CDR3aa: CASSRGQRVAGELFF

d_gene: .
v_gene: TRBV7-3
abundance: few
j_gene: TRBJ2-1
CDR3nt: TGTGCCAGCAGCCCTGAAGGAGCCCAAACATACAATGAGCAGTTCTTC
CDR3aa: CASSPEGAQTYNEQFF

d_gene: TRBD1
v_gene: TRBV19
abundance: .
j_gene: TRBJ2-2
CDR3nt: TGTGCCAGTAGCGTGACAGGGGCCACCGGGGAGCTGTTTTTT
CDR3aa: CASSVTGATGELFF

d_gene: TRBD2
v_gene: TRBV4-1
abundance: .
j_gene: TRBJ2-2
CDR3nt: TGCGCCAGCAGCCAACAAGATTTTCGGGTTAGCGGGGGCCCGAACACCGGGGAGCTGTTTTTT
CDR3aa: CASSQQDFRVSGGPNTGELFF

d_gene: .
v_gene: TRBV11-2
abundance: .
j_gene: TRBJ1-1
CDR3nt: TGTGCCAGCAGCTTAGCAGGGAGAAACACTGAAGCTTTCTTT
CDR3aa: CASSLAGRNTEAFF

d_gene: TRBD2
v_gene: TRBV7-7
abundance: .
j_gene: TRBJ2-3
CDR3nt: TGTGCCAGCAGCTTAGGATTAGCGGGGGGCCTGGATACGCAGTATTTT
CDR3aa: CASSLGLAGGLDTQYF

d_gene: .
v_gene: TRBV7-2
abundance: many
j_gene: TRBJ1-2
CDR3nt: TGTGCCAGCAGCTCCACCCAGGGGAACTATGGCTACACCTTC
CDR3aa: CASSSTQGNYGYTF